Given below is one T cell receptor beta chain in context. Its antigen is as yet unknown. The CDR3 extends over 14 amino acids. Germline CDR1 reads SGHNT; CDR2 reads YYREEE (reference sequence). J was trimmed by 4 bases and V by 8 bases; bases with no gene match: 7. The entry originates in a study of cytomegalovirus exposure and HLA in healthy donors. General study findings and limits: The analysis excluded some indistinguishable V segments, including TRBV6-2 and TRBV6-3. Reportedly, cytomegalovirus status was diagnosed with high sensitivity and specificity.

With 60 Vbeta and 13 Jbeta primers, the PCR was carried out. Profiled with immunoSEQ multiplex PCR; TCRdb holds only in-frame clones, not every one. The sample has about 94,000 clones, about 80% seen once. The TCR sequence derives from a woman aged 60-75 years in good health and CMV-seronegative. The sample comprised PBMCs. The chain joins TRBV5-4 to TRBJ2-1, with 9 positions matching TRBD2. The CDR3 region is CASQLAGGYNEQFF. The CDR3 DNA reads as TGTGCCAGTCAACTGGCGGGGGGGTACAATGAGCAGTTCTTC.